Sequencing of this T cell receptor (beta chain) was carried out in a study of T cells in Graves' hyperthyroidism and ophthalmopathy. Study context: Peripheral blood was secured at the point of initial diagnosis, before any treatment. Findings and caveats of the study: From stable hyperthyroidism, ophthalmopathy was set apart by a 13 V-J model. Blood also held most thyroid clonotypes expanded beyond 0.001.

This clonotype was counted at least ten times. Its specificity is not known. Lactation, pregnancy, other autoimmune disease or uncontrolled infection led to exclusion of patients. Amplification of TCR beta CDR3 regions was performed using RNA transcripts as template. The HTBI primer set drove a first-round RT-PCR of the TCR CDR3. MiXCR, run by TCRdb on the multiplex PCR reads, gives a single entry per CDR3 protein. The sample lists 450,000 to 650,000 distinct CDR3 sequences; approximately 17% were seen once. The sequence came from a woman younger than 30 with Graves' ophthalmopathy. The sequenced sample consisted of blood.

The CDR3 bases are TGTGCCAGCAGCCAGGGACTGGCCTACAATGAGCAGTTCTTC. Its translation: CASSQGLAYNEQFF. The chain employs TRBV7-9 and TRBJ2-1; tentatively, D is TRBD2 (6 bases). The CDR3 length is 14 residues. The V end lost 5 bases, the J end lost 2 bases, and 10 bases lay between the germline ends. Germline CDR1 and CDR2: SEHNR and FQNEAQ (reference sequence).